This T cell receptor (beta chain) came from a study of early T cells in non-severe SARS-CoV-2 infection. This clonotype has at least ten counts. One entry per CDR3 protein, called by TCRdb with MiXCR from the 5' RACE reads. The table lists roughly 57,000 distinct CDR3 sequences, roughly an eighth of them singletons. Germline V gene lookup returns CDR1 DFQATT and CDR2 SNEGSKA (reference sequence). Trimming removed 6 bases from V and 0 bases from J, with 15 bases in between. This CDR3 has 15 residues. The chain joins TRBV20-1 to TRBJ2-1; D call uncertain. The origin of this receptor is an adult who was a healthcare worker with PCR-confirmed SARS-CoV-2 infection or an uninfected control (not recorded which). This specimen was whole blood, taken at baseline. CDR3 residues: CSALRSPSSYNEQFF. The CDR3 nucleotides are TGCAGTGCCCTACGAAGCCCGAGCTCCTACAATGAGCAGTTCTTC.